These 14 T cell receptor beta chains originate from one sample sequenced in a study of regulatory T cells in long-lasting Graves disease. Noted time point: newly diagnosed GD, antithyroid drugs for less than 3 months. PBMCs were the source of the RNA used for TCR sequencing. iRepertoire HTBI primers and Arm-PCR of CDR3 regions built TCR beta libraries. In TCRdb, the multiplex PCR reads were re-called with MiXCR into one record per CDR3 protein. The table shows 380,000 or so distinct CDR3 sequences, with 15% to 20% occurring only once. Separately, the same data were catalogued under a study of T cells in Graves' hyperthyroidism and ophthalmopathy.

The source material was peripheral blood mononuclear cells (PBMCs), sampled at new diagnosis, from a patient treated with antithyroid drugs. These receptors originate from a young woman with Graves disease.

The chain carries TRBV5-1 and TRBJ2-7, with TRBD1 as a possible D gene (6 bases). V lost 4 bases to trimming and J lost 2 bases, with 16 bases between them. Germline CDR1 is SGHRS and CDR2 is YFSETQ. The CDR3 consists of 15 residues. The CDR3 region is CASSLRGSPTYEQYF. In nucleotides, the CDR3 is TGCGCCAGCAGCCTAAGGGGGAGTCCGACCTACGAGCAGTACTTC.

This clonotype was counted ten times or more. The V and J genes are TRBV12-3 or TRBV12-4 and TRBJ1-5, with TRBD1 matching 9 bases. The length of the CDR3 is 15 residues. The trim removed 8 bases at V and 2 bases at J, leaving 7 bases unmatched. The CDR3 spells CASASTGGGNQPQHF. The CDR3 DNA reads TGTGCCAGCGCCTCGACAGGGGGGGGCAATCAGCCCCAGCATTTT.

This clonotype was seen many times. This rearrangement joins TRBV6-2 or TRBV6-3 to TRBJ2-1; 9 bases align to TRBD2. This CDR3 spans 17 amino acids. The ends lost 6 bases at V and 3 bases at J; junction bases unmatched: 12. Germline CDR1 and CDR2: MNHEY and SVGEGT. CDR3: CASSPGGLAGIYNEQFF. The CDR3 nucleotides are TGTGCCAGCAGCCCAGGGGGGCTAGCGGGAATCTACAATGAGCAGTTCTTC.

This clonotype was counted ten times or more. The chain combines TRBV28 with TRBJ2-4; 11 bases agree with TRBD1. This CDR3 spans 15 amino acids. CDR1 is MDHEN, CDR2 SYDVKM, per germline. Trimming cost V 4 bases and J 6 bases; bases outside gene matches: 5. In DNA form, the CDR3 reads TGTGCCAGCAGTTCCGGACAGGGGGCTGGAAACATTCAGTACTTC. It specifies CASSSGQGAGNIQYF.

With respect to this clonotype: A much more abundant neighbour one base away suggests this may be a read error. The genes are TRBV12-5 and TRBJ2-1, with 7 bases identical to TRBD2. V gave up 10 bases and J gave up 4 bases; unmatched junction bases: 10. CDR1 is LGHNT, CDR2 FRNRAP, per germline. The length of the CDR3 is 14 residues. CDR3 nucleotides: TGTGCTAACCAGCGGCCTAGCGGATACAATGAGCAGTTCTTC. Translation: CANQRPSGYNEQFF.

This chain joins TRBV9 and TRBJ2-3, with D maybe TRBD2 (7 bases). Trimming removed 6 bases at V and 5 bases at J, with 13 bases between. Germline-derived CDR1 and CDR2 are SGDLS and YYNGEE. CDR3 length: 13 residues. The CDR3 DNA reads TGTGCCAGCAAACGGGGGGCTGAAGATACGCAGTATTTT. It translates to CASKRGAEDTQYF.

The chain employs TRBV3-1 and TRBJ2-5; unclear D gene. V was shortened by 4 bases and J by 5 bases, with 14 bases between the two germline ends. CDR3 size: 14 residues. Looked up from germline, CDR1 is LGHDT and CDR2 is YNNKEL (reference sequence). The CDR3 bases are TGTGCCAGCAGCCCCGTGGGTTCTGGGGAGACCCAGTACTTC. Its translation is CASSPVGSGETQYF.

This clonotype was detected ten times or more. V gene TRBV7-3 combines with J gene TRBJ2-2, with 7 bases that match TRBD2. This CDR3 has 15 amino acids. CDR1 is SGHTA, CDR2 FQGTGA, per germline. J gave up 5 bases and V 6 bases, and 9 bases lay outside the gene matches. CDR3 in amino acids: CASRSGTVGTGELFF. The CDR3 DNA follows: TGTGCCAGCAGGAGCGGGACGGTCGGGACCGGGGAGCTGTTTTTT.

This clonotype was seen repeatedly, ten times or more. This sequence joins TRBV29-1 and TRBJ1-1; TRBD1 might be the D (6 bases). Between the trimmed V and J ends, which lost 1 base and 4 bases, there was a span of 13 bases. From germline, CDR1 is SQVTM and CDR2 ANQGSEA. The CDR3 covers 14 residues. CDR3 bases: TGCAGCGTTGAAGTTTCGGGGGCTGGCACTGAAGCTTTCTTT. Translating gives CSVEVSGAGTEAFF.

This clonotype was seen ten or more times. The J gene is TRBJ2-5, the V gene TRBV6-1; 9 nucleotides line up with TRBD2. Losses at the gene ends were 2 bases for V and 1 base for J; bases not matched to a gene: 5. The CDR3 covers 16 residues. Looked up from germline, CDR1 is MNHNS and CDR2 is SASEGT. CDR3: CASSEMRGGLQETQYF. CDR3 bases: TGTGCCAGCAGTGAAATGCGGGGGGGCCTCCAAGAGACCCAGTACTTC.

Many counts were recorded for this clonotype. The chain uses TRBV6-1 and TRBJ1-1, with D hard to call. This CDR3 region has 13 residues. Germline V CDR1 and CDR2: MNHNS, SASEGT. Trimming shortened V by 4 bases and J by 2 bases, and 8 bases separated the two germline ends. CDR3 DNA sequence: TGTGCCAGCAGTGCGACAACCAACACTGAAGCTTTCTTT. This translates into CASSATTNTEAFF.

The chain couples TRBV19 to TRBJ2-5, with a weak D call TRBD1 (6 bases). The CDR3 spans 12 residues. Germline values: CDR1 LNHDA, CDR2 SQIVND (reference sequence). V dropped 7 bases and J dropped 5 bases, with 11 bases sitting between them. The CDR3 DNA follows: TGTGCCAGTATCCGGCAGGGGGAGACCCAGTACTTC. Protein: CASIRQGETQYF.

In the case of this clonotype: A read error may account for a junction end that differs from germline. The chain combines TRBV5-1 with TRBJ2-7; D remains ambiguous. CDR1 is SGHRS, CDR2 YFSETQ, per germline. The CDR3 extends over 14 amino acids. The CDR3 is CASSHPRGSYEQYF. In DNA form, the CDR3 reads TGTGCCAGCAGCCATCCACGCGGCTCCTACGAGCAGTACTTC.

This clonotype was counted many times. V and J are TRBV6-1 and TRBJ1-6; D is perhaps TRBD1 (6 bases). The germline CDR1 and CDR2 sequences are MNHNS and SASEGT. The CDR3 is 14 residues long. V lost 4 bases, J lost 5 bases, and 9 bases lay in between. CDR3 nucleotides: TGTGCCAGCAGTGCGACAGGCGATAATTCACCCCTCCACTTT. Its translation: CASSATGDNSPLHF.